This T cell receptor beta chain derives from a study of blood T cells in healthy people across ages. Per the germline V gene, CDR1 is GTSNPN and CDR2 is SVGIG (reference sequence). CDR3 length equals 14 residues. Trimming took 3 bases from V and 4 from J, leaving 12 bases between them. Next came a second PCR, run for about 7 to 11 cycles, which used a sample-barcoded 5' primer along with a J-beta primer mix. TCRdb processed the 5' RACE reads anew with MiXCR; each CDR3 protein has one entry. The table shows 1.5 million to 2 million distinct CDR3 sequences, with around 36% occurring only once. The V and J genes are TRBV30 and TRBJ1-4, with a tentative D call TRBD1 (6 bases). Specimen: blood. This sequence originates from a woman in her thirties in good health. DNA for the CDR3: TGTGCCTGGAGCCTGACAGGCCTTAATGAAAAACTGTTTTTT. This gives the protein CAWSLTGLNEKLFF.